A single sample is the source of the 30 T cell receptor beta chains below, sequenced in a study of spatial heterogeneity in lung cancer. Specified time point: sample taken at primary tumor resection. TCRdb fed the 5' RACE reads into MiXCR, producing one record per CDR3 protein. The sample shows approximately 66,000 distinct CDR3 sequences, around 6% of them seen only once. The specimen comprised PBMCs, sampled at surgery. The source is a female donor with early-stage non-small cell lung cancer.

The rearrangement uses TRBV5-1 and TRBJ2-3; D is undetermined. The CDR3 totals 13 residues. Per the germline V gene, CDR1 is SGHRS and CDR2 is YFSETQ. V dropped 5 bases and J dropped 1 base, with 8 bases sitting between them. In DNA, the CDR3 is TGCGCCAGCAGGTCCGGACGCACAGATACGCAGTATTTT. Translating gives CASRSGRTDTQYF.

There are a few counts of this clonotype. This chain links TRBV27 with TRBJ2-7; TRBD2 matches at 10 bases. Losses at the gene ends were 6 bases for V and 0 bases for J; bases not matched to a gene: 8. Germline lookup yields CDR1 MNHEY and CDR2 SMNVEV (reference sequence). The CDR3 totals 16 residues. This CDR3 is CASRISGRPSSYEQYF. The DNA of the CDR3 is TGTGCCAGCAGGATTAGCGGGAGGCCTAGCTCCTACGAGCAGTACTTC.

V gene TRBV12-3 or TRBV12-4 combines with J gene TRBJ2-1; D is perhaps TRBD1 or TRBD2 (5 bases each). V was shortened by 6 bases and J by 3 bases, with 15 bases between the two germline ends. This CDR3 region has 15 residues. CDR3 sequence: CASSLGRGLYNEQFF. CDR3 nucleotide sequence: TGTGCCAGCAGCCTCGGCCGGGGCCTCTACAATGAGCAGTTCTTC.

In its sample, this clonotype was seen many times. Written as DNA, the CDR3 is TGTGCCAGCAGCCAATTGTTAGCGTCTAGCACAGATACGCAGTATTTT. It specifies CASSQLLASSTDTQYF. This rearrangement joins TRBV3-1 to TRBJ2-3; TRBD2 is a possible D gene (5 bases). The germline V gene encodes CDR1 LGHDT and CDR2 YNNKEL (reference sequence). The V end lost 2 bases, the J end lost 0 bases, and 12 bases lay between the germline ends. This CDR3 comprises 16 residues.

The V call is TRBV25-1, the J call TRBJ2-5; the D call may be TRBD1 or TRBD2 (5 bases each). The germline CDR1 and CDR2 sequences are MGHDK and SYGVNS. With 3 bases removed from V and 0 bases from J, the gap between germline ends came to 8 bases. The CDR3 loop spans 14 amino acids. CDR3 residues: CASSDWGYQETQYF. The CDR3 nucleotides are TGTGCCAGCAGTGACTGGGGGTACCAAGAGACCCAGTACTTC.

This clonotype has only a few counts. This sequence joins TRBV13 and TRBJ2-7, with 12 nucleotides matching TRBD2. The V segment lost 6 bases and the J segment 2 bases; nucleotides outside the gene matches: 2. The CDR3 loop spans 14 amino acids. Germline loops: CDR1 PRHDT, CDR2 FYEKMQ (reference sequence). In nucleotides, the CDR3 is TGTGCCAGCAGTGCTAGCGGGAGGGCCTACGAGCAGTACTTC. Its translation: CASSASGRAYEQYF.

This clonotype occurred many times. The chain has TRBV11-3 and TRBJ2-5, with 8 bases identical to TRBD1. This CDR3 comprises 15 residues. Germline V gives CDR1 SGHNT, CDR2 YENEEA. V lost 5 bases and J lost 1; bases outside the gene matches: 6. This CDR3 reads CASSRLTGAQETQYF. CDR3 bases: TGTGCCAGCAGCAGACTGACAGGGGCCCAAGAGACCCAGTACTTC.

This clonotype was found many times. The chain links TRBV28 to TRBJ1-1, with TRBD1 identical over 11 bases. The length of the CDR3 is 14 residues. CDR1 and CDR2 from the germline V gene are MDHEN and SYDVKM. V trimming: 2 bases; J trimming: 5 bases; junction bases outside the gene matches: 1. The CDR3 loop reads CASSLGDRGTEAFF. CDR3 coding DNA: TGTGCCAGCAGTTTAGGGGACAGGGGGACTGAAGCTTTCTTT.

This clonotype was detected ten times or more. This chain joins TRBV2 and TRBJ1-2; tentative D call: TRBD1 (5 bases). CDR3 length: 14 amino acids. Germline V gene sequence: CDR1 SNHLY, CDR2 FYNNEI. V was pared by 3 bases and J by 2 bases, with 10 bases between. The CDR3 region is CASSEEGINYGYTF. DNA for the CDR3: TGTGCCAGCAGTGAGGAGGGGATCAACTATGGCTACACCTTC.

This clonotype was seen ten or more times. V and J are TRBV12-3 or TRBV12-4 and TRBJ2-3, with TRBD2 matching over 13 bases. This CDR3 comprises 16 residues. The trim removed 5 bases at V and 0 bases at J, leaving 2 bases unmatched. CDR3 amino acids: CASSLTSGRSTDTQYF. Here the CDR3 DNA reads TGTGCCAGCAGTCTGACTAGCGGGAGGAGCACAGATACGCAGTATTTT.

V usage is TRBV5-1 and J usage is TRBJ2-1, with 7 bases matching TRBD1. Germline V gives CDR1 SGHRS, CDR2 YFSETQ. The V gene end was trimmed by 6 bases and the J gene end by 0 bases; junction bases not matched to a gene: 9. This CDR3 contains 16 residues. CDR3 residues: CASTGGTASSYNEQFF. As DNA, the CDR3 is TGCGCCAGCACCGGTGGGACAGCTAGCTCCTACAATGAGCAGTTCTTC.

A few counts support this clonotype. The chain carries TRBV5-1 and TRBJ1-1, with D unresolved. CDR3 size: 14 residues. V was cut by 3 bases and J by 0 bases, with 9 bases left in between. Germline V gene lookup returns CDR1 SGHRS and CDR2 YFSETQ. The CDR3 region is CASSSYRMNTEAFF. The CDR3 DNA is TGCGCCAGCAGCTCCTACCGGATGAACACTGAAGCTTTCTTT.

The sample holds a few counts of this clonotype. The chain couples TRBV3-1 to TRBJ1-3, with TRBD1 matching over 9 bases. V gave up 5 bases and J gave up 0 bases; unmatched junction bases: 5. Looked up from germline, CDR1 is LGHDT and CDR2 is YNNKEL (reference sequence). The CDR3 is 16 amino acids. The CDR3 DNA sequence: TGTGCCAGCAGCTTGACAGGGGGTACCTCTGGAAACACCATATATTTT. It translates to CASSLTGGTSGNTIYF.

This clonotype was seen repeatedly, ten times or more. In DNA, the CDR3 is TGTGCCAGCAGCATTCAATTCACGGGGTTCACCGGGGAGCTGTTTTTT. Amino acid sequence: CASSIQFTGFTGELFF. This chain uses TRBV7-3 with TRBJ2-2, with D tentatively TRBD2 (5 bases). The germline CDR1 and CDR2 sequences are SGHTA and FQGTGA. Trimming took 5 bases from V and 4 from J, leaving 17 bases between them. The CDR3 covers 16 residues.

This clonotype was seen ten or more times. The chain combines TRBV19 with TRBJ1-5; D perhaps matches TRBD1 (5 bases). Trimming took 7 bases from V and 4 from J, leaving 11 bases between them. Germline V lookup: CDR1 LNHDA, CDR2 SQIVND (reference sequence). This CDR3 spans 13 amino acids. CDR3 in DNA: TGTGCCAGTACATCGGGGGAGAATCAGCCCCAGCATTTT. Protein sequence: CASTSGENQPQHF. Variable domain in full (rest from reference TRBV19 and TRBJ1-5): DGGITQSPKYLFRKEGQNVTLSCEQNLNHDAMYWYRQDPGQGLRLIYYSQIVNDFQKGDIAEGYSVSREKKESFPLTVTSAQKNPTAFYLCASTSGENQPQHFGDGTRLSIL.

The V call is TRBV14, the J call TRBJ2-6; perhaps TRBD2 as D (6 bases). CDR3 length: 17 residues. Trimming pared 4 bases from V and 1 base from J, leaving 14 bases between. CDR1 is SGHDN, CDR2 FVKESK, per germline. CDR3 in amino acids: CASSLPGAFSGANVLTF. The CDR3 coding sequence is TGTGCCAGCAGCCTCCCGGGAGCCTTTTCTGGGGCCAACGTCCTGACTTTC.

This clonotype was observed at least ten times. The V and J genes are TRBV7-8 and TRBJ1-2, with a possible D match to TRBD1 (5 bases). The CDR3 runs to 13 residues. Germline V lookup: CDR1 SGHVS, CDR2 FQNEAQ. The germline V and J ends were trimmed by 3 bases and 4 bases, with 9 bases remaining between them. The CDR3 DNA is TGTGCCAGCAGCTTGGGGGACCTCTATGGCTACACCTTC. Amino acids: CASSLGDLYGYTF. Looking up the rest from reference TRBV7-8 and TRBJ1-2 gives the full variable domain: GAGVSQSPRYKVAKRGQDVALRCDPISGHVSLFWYQQALGQGPEFLTYFQNEAQLDKSGLPSDRFFAERPEGSVSTLKIQRTQQEDSAVYLCASSLGDLYGYTFGSGTRLTVV.

The table lists this clonotype with many counts. The chain links TRBV12-3 or TRBV12-4 to TRBJ1-5, with D unresolved. V lost 6 bases to trimming and J lost 5 bases, with 11 bases between them. This CDR3 spans 13 amino acids. The CDR3, as DNA: TGTGCCAGCAGCCGGACCAAGGATCAGCCCCAGCATTTT. Translating it yields CASSRTKDQPQHF.

This clonotype was counted ten times or more. The CDR3 sequence: CATRVGAGPGTYEQYF. The CDR3 DNA is TGTGCCACCAGAGTGGGGGCAGGGCCTGGGACCTACGAGCAGTACTTC. The chain employs TRBV2 and TRBJ2-7, with D possibly matching TRBD1 (6 bases). V lost 10 bases to trimming and J lost 2 bases, with 24 bases between them. The CDR3 extends over 16 amino acids. From germline, CDR1 is SNHLY and CDR2 FYNNEI.

This clonotype was seen ten or more times. Here the CDR3 reads CASAWGSSGANVLTF. DNA for the CDR3: TGTGCCAGCGCATGGGGGTCCTCTGGGGCCAACGTCCTGACTTTC. The chain couples TRBV12-3 or TRBV12-4 to TRBJ2-6; D possibly matches TRBD1 or TRBD2 (5 bases each). Trimming pared 8 bases from V and 0 bases from J, leaving 11 bases between. The CDR3 is made up of 15 amino acids.

This clonotype has ten or more counts. The V and J genes are TRBV12-3 or TRBV12-4 and TRBJ2-2, with D possibly matching TRBD2 (6 bases). V was trimmed by 1 base and J by 0 bases, leaving 6 bases between them. The CDR3 contains 15 residues. CDR3 sequence reads: CASSLGGANTGELFF. The CDR3 nucleotides are TGTGCCAGCAGTTTAGGGGGGGCGAACACCGGGGAGCTGTTTTTT.

The J gene is TRBJ2-5, the V gene TRBV5-6; 8 positions match TRBD2. The ends lost 4 bases at V and 2 bases at J; junction bases unmatched: 7. CDR3 length: 15 residues. The germline CDR1 and CDR2 sequences are SGHDT and YYEEEE. CDR3 nucleotides: TGTGCCAGCAGCAAACTAGCGGAAGCTCAAGAGACCCAGTACTTC. It translates to CASSKLAEAQETQYF.

This clonotype has just a few counts. The chain couples TRBV28 to TRBJ2-5, with a weak D call TRBD1 (5 bases). The CDR3 consists of 14 residues. V was trimmed by 6 bases and J by 7 bases, leaving 18 bases between them. Germline loops: CDR1 MDHEN, CDR2 SYDVKM. CDR3 bases: TGTGCCAGCAGGCCCGACAGCCCCGTGGGGACCCAGTACTTC. This translates into CASRPDSPVGTQYF.

V usage is TRBV5-1 and J usage is TRBJ2-6; 9 bases align to TRBD1. With V trimmed by 4 bases and J by 2 bases, 4 bases remained unmatched. The CDR3 has 16 residues. CDR1 and CDR2 (germline): SGHRS, YFSETQ. DNA of the CDR3: TGCGCCAGCAGCCCGGGACAGGGAACTGGGGCCAACGTCCTGACTTTC. This sequence encodes CASSPGQGTGANVLTF.

This clonotype has more than one count but fewer than ten. This sequence joins TRBV15 and TRBJ1-5, with D unclear. Germline CDR1 and CDR2: LNHNV and YYDKDF (reference sequence). There are 13 residues in the CDR3. V was shortened by 1 base and J by 7 bases, with 8 bases between the two germline ends. For the CDR3, the DNA is TGTGCCACCAGCAGAGTTTCGGGACAGCCCCAGCATTTT. It yields the protein CATSRVSGQPQHF. Full variable domain (remainder filled in from reference TRBV15 and TRBJ1-5): DAMVIQNPRYQVTQFGKPVTLSCSQTLNHNVMYWYQQKSSQAPKLLFHYYDKDFNNEADTPDNFQSRRPNTSFCFLDIRSPGLGDTAMYLCATSRVSGQPQHFGDGTRLSIL.

This clonotype appeared many times. The chain recombines TRBV6-5 with TRBJ1-6, with 8 bases lining up with TRBD1. V lost 4 bases to trimming and J lost 7 bases; unmatched junction nucleotides: 6. The CDR3 covers 15 residues. Germline CDR1 is MNHEY and CDR2 is SVGAGI. The CDR3 loop is CASSSPQGGNSPLHF. CDR3 nucleotides: TGTGCCAGCAGTTCTCCACAGGGGGGGAATTCACCCCTCCACTTT.

At least ten counts were recorded for this clonotype. The V call is TRBV5-6, the J call TRBJ2-7, with 8 nucleotides matching TRBD2. Germline lookup yields CDR1 SGHDT and CDR2 YYEEEE. The V gene end was trimmed by 4 bases and the J gene end by 6 bases; junction bases not matched to a gene: 6. This CDR3 comprises 13 residues. Written as DNA, the CDR3 is TGTGCCAGCAGCCGAGCGGGAGTAGGCGAGCAGTACTTC. Its protein product is CASSRAGVGEQYF.

The rearrangement joins TRBV5-1 to TRBJ1-1, with 10 bases matching TRBD1. The CDR3 is made up of 17 amino acids. Germline V gene data show CDR1 as SGHRS and CDR2 as YFSETQ. The V and J ends lost 1 base and 1 base, in that order; junction bases with no gene match: 7. CDR3 region: CASSLTYRDRGNTEAFF. Here the CDR3 DNA reads TGCGCCAGCAGCTTGACGTACCGGGACAGGGGGAACACTGAAGCTTTCTTT.

This clonotype was seen repeatedly, ten times or more. V and J are TRBV19 and TRBJ1-4; 8 bases align to TRBD1. V shed 7 bases, J shed 3 bases, and the junction held 16 bases outside the gene matches. Germline V gene sequence: CDR1 LNHDA, CDR2 SQIVND (reference sequence). The CDR3 extends over 18 amino acids. The CDR3 loop reads CASKDRGPYVGANEKLFF. CDR3 coding DNA: TGTGCCAGTAAAGACAGGGGACCTTACGTCGGAGCTAATGAAAAACTGTTTTTT.

This clonotype was recorded many times. The chain is built from TRBV6-2 or TRBV6-3 and TRBJ2-2; D is unclear. Between the trimmed V and J ends, which lost 3 bases and 1 base, there was a span of 6 bases. CDR3 length: 14 residues. The germline V gene encodes CDR1 MNHEY and CDR2 SVGEGT. The CDR3 nucleotides read TGTGCCAGCAGTTATCAGGAGAACACCGGGGAGCTGTTTTTT. Its translation: CASSYQENTGELFF.